This T cell receptor (beta chain) derives from a study of blood T cells in healthy people across ages. Study findings and constraints: Relative to aged donors, long-lived donors carried more naive CD4+ cells and displayed higher diversity.

At least ten counts were recorded for this clonotype. Its specificity is not known. The CDR3 totals 11 residues. CDR1 and CDR2 (germline): SNHLY, FYNNEI. With 7 bases removed from V and 3 bases from J, the gap between germline ends came to 5 bases. A second PCR of about 7 to 11 cycles used a sample-barcoded 5' primer and a J-beta primer mix. TCRdb reanalysed the 5' RACE reads using MiXCR and keeps one entry per CDR3 protein. The sample consists of some 790,000 distinct CDR3 sequences, 25% to 30% of them appearing once. The sequencing input was blood. The rearrangement joins TRBV2 to TRBJ2-3; no clear D gene. The TCR originated in a woman of 80 years or more in good health. CDR3 DNA: TGTGCCAGCATGATAACAGATACGCAGTATTTT. Protein product: CASMITDTQYF.